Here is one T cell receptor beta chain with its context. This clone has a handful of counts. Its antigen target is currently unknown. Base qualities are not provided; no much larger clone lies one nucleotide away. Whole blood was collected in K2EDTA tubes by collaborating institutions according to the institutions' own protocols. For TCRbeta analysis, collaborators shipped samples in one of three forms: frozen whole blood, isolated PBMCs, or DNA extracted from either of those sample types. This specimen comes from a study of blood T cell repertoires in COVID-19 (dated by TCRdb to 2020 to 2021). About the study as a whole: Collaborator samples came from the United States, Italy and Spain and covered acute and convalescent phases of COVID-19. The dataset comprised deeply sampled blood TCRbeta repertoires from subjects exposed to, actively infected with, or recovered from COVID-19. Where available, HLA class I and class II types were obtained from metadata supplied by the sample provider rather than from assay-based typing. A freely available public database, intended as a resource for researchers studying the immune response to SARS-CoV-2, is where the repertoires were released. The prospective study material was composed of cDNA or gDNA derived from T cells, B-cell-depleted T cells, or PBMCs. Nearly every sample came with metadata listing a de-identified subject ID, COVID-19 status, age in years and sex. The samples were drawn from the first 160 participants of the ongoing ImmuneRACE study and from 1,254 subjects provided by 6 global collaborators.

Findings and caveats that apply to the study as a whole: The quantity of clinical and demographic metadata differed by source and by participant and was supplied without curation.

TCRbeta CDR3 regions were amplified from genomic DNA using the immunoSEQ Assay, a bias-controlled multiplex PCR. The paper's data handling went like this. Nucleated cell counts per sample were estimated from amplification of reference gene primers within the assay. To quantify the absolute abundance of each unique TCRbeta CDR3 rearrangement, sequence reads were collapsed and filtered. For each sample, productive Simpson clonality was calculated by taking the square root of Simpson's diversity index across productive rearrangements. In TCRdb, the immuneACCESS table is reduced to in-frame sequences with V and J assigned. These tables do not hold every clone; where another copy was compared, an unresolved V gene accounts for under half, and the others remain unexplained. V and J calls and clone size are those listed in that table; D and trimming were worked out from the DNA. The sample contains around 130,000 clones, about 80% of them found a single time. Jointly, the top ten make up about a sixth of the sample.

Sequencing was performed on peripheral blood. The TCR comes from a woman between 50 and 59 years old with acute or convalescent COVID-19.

CDR3 reads: CASGRQGVVYGYTF. The bases read TGTGCCAGCGGACGACAGGGGGTAGTTTATGGCTACACCTTC. Recombination joined TRBV28 with TRBJ1-2; 9 junctional bases match TRBD1. From V the trimming removes 8 bases and from J it removes 5 bases, while the gene matches leave 9 bases of the junction unaccounted for. Measured from the cysteine to the phenylalanine, the CDR3 is 14 residues long. The only DNA kept is the CDR3, 42 bases in frame from the first base. The germline V gene provides CDR1 MDHEN and CDR2 SYDVKM.